Below are 10 T cell receptor beta chains sequenced from a single sample in a study of PD-1 blockade in classical Hodgkin lymphoma. Time point in this sample: cycle 4 day 1 (C4D1), after 5 to 7 weeks of nivolumab. Relapse was seen in all patients after autologous stem cell transplantation, and brentuximab vedotin exposure was variable. Negative selection with magnetic separation was used to purify CD4+ T cells from thawed PBMCs. The protocol was immunoSEQ multiplex PCR, while the TCRdb copy is restricted to in-frame clones and leaves out a portion. The table includes around 29,000 clones, about 82% detected once. The sample in question was CD4+ T cells from blood, obtained before the fourth cycle of nivolumab. The receptor source for this set is a human donor with classical Hodgkin lymphoma.

The V call is TRBV27, the J call TRBJ1-6, with 9 bases fitting TRBD1. The V segment lost 7 bases and the J segment 7 bases; nucleotides outside the gene matches: 8. The CDR3 totals 15 residues. Germline CDR1 and CDR2: MNHEY and SMNVEV (reference sequence). The CDR3 DNA reads as TGTGCCAGCAACCATTTTGGACAGGGGAATTCACCCCTCCACTTT. Its translation: CASNHFGQGNSPLHF.

The V and J genes are TRBV6-6 and TRBJ2-7; D is uncertain. V lost 6 bases, J lost 4 bases, and 16 bases lay in between. The germline gives CDR1 MNHNY, CDR2 SVGAGI (reference sequence). This CDR3 has 14 residues. The CDR3, as DNA: TGTGCCAGCAGCCGACCCGGAGTCGGGTACGAGCAGTACTTC. It yields the protein CASSRPGVGYEQYF.

This clone was found a few times. Here the CDR3 DNA reads TGCGCCAGCAGCCAAGTAGGGGTCTATGGCTACACCTTC. Its protein product is CASSQVGVYGYTF. The J gene is TRBJ1-2, the V gene TRBV4-1, with D possibly being TRBD1 (5 bases). Germline-derived CDR1 and CDR2 are MGHRA and YSYEKL. Trimming removed 1 base from V and 4 bases from J, with 7 bases in between. This CDR3 is built from 13 residues.

This chain connects TRBV29-1 to TRBJ1-4; D remains unclear. The CDR3 is made up of 14 amino acids. Germline V gives CDR1 SQVTM, CDR2 ANQGSEA. Trimming removed 4 bases from V and 5 bases from J, with 14 bases in between. The CDR3 is CSVGPRLGNEKLFF. CDR3 DNA: TGCAGCGTTGGCCCTCGTTTGGGGAATGAAAAACTGTTTTTT.

The chain has TRBV5-4 and TRBJ2-1, with D perhaps TRBD1 or TRBD2 (7 bases each). V was cut by 4 bases and J by 4 bases, with 21 bases left in between. This CDR3 comprises 17 residues. CDR1 and CDR2 (germline): SGHNT, YYREEE (reference sequence). CDR3 nucleotides: TGTGCCAGCAGCCCCGCCGGGGGAGGGGGCGTGTACAATGAGCAGTTCTTC. It encodes CASSPAGGGGVYNEQFF. Looking up the rest from reference TRBV5-4 and TRBJ2-1 gives the full variable domain: ETGVTQSPTHLIKTRGQQVTLRCSSQSGHNTVSWYQQALGQGPQFIFQYYREEENGRGNFPPRFSGLQFPNYSSELNVNALELDDSALYLCASSPAGGGGVYNEQFFGPGTRLTVL.

The table lists this clone with a count of one. The chain is built from TRBV28 and TRBJ1-2, with D unclear. Trimming cost V 6 bases and J 0 bases, with 8 bases left between them. CDR3 length: 13 residues. Germline CDR1 is MDHEN and CDR2 is SYDVKM. The CDR3 bases are TGTGCCAGCAGGGAGACTACTAACTATGGCTACACCTTC. This translates into CASRETTNYGYTF.

This clone was seen only once. This chain joins TRBV6-5 and TRBJ2-7, with 9 bases that match TRBD2. Unmatched junction bases numbered 7, after V lost 7 bases and J lost 0 bases. The CDR3 consists of 15 residues. The V gene's germline CDR1 is MNHEY and CDR2 SVGAGI. Here the CDR3 reads CASTPAGGRSYEQYF. CDR3 coding DNA: TGTGCCAGCACCCCAGCGGGGGGACGCTCCTACGAGCAGTACTTC.

This clone was counted a single time. CDR3 in DNA: TGCGCCAGCAGCTTGGGACAGCTCTACAATGAGCAGTTCTTC. This gives the protein CASSLGQLYNEQFF. This chain joins TRBV5-1 and TRBJ2-1; D possibly corresponds to TRBD1 (5 bases). Trimming cost V 0 bases and J 3 bases, with 7 bases left between them. This CDR3 contains 14 residues. Looked up from germline, CDR1 is SGHRS and CDR2 is YFSETQ.

The rearrangement joins TRBV9 to TRBJ2-3; D is unclear. The germline gives CDR1 SGDLS, CDR2 YYNGEE. The CDR3 is 13 amino acids. Trimming took off 4 bases at V and 0 bases at J, with 6 bases between the two ends. The CDR3: CASSRTSTDTQYF. The CDR3 DNA reads TGTGCCAGCAGCCGAACTAGCACAGATACGCAGTATTTT.

The rearrangement links TRBV2 to TRBJ1-3, with D possibly matching TRBD1 (5 bases). The CDR3 totals 14 residues. From germline, CDR1 is SNHLY and CDR2 FYNNEI. V was cut by 3 bases and J by 3 bases, with 9 bases left in between. CDR3 in DNA: TGTGCCAGCAGTGAGGGACCAATTGGAAACACCATATATTTT. Translated, it gives CASSEGPIGNTIYF.